This TCR beta chain stems from a study of Tregs in tolerant kidney transplant recipients. Study conclusions and caveats: The small number of patients limits these findings pending further validation. For some patients, primers changed over time, blocking nucleotide-level comparison.

CDR3 size: 11 residues. CDR1 and CDR2 from the germline V gene are SNHLY and FYNNEI. Trimming took off 5 bases at V and 7 bases at J, with 9 bases between the two ends. Measured with immunoSEQ multiplex PCR; TCRdb has only the in-frame clones, and not every one. Seen here are roughly 69,000 clones, about 89% observed once, and the top ten hold around 0.42%. In regard to this clone: The antigen is undetermined.

This TCR came from a human donor who received a combined kidney and bone marrow transplant. The sequencing here drew on CD4+ T cells from blood, taken before the transplant. The rearrangement joins TRBV2 to TRBJ2-7; D ambiguous. The CDR3 loop is CASSPRLEQYF. The CDR3 nucleotides are TGTGCCAGCAGTCCTAGGTTGGAGCAGTACTTC.